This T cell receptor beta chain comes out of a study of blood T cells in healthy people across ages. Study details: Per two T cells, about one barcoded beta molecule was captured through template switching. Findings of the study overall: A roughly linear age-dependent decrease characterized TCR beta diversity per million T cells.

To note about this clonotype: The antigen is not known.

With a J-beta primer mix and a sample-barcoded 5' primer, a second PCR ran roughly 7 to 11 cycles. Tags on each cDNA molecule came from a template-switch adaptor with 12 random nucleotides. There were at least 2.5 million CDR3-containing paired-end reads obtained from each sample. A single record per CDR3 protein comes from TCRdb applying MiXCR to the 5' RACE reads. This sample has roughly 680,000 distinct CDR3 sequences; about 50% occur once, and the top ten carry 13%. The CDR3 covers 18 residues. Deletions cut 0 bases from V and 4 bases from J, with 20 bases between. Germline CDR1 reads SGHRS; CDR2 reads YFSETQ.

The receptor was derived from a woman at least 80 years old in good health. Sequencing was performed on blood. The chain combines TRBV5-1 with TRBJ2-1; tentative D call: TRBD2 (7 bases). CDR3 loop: CASSLARGADRIYNEQFF. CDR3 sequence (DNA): TGCGCCAGCAGCTTGGCCCGGGGGGCCGATAGAATATACAATGAGCAGTTCTTC.